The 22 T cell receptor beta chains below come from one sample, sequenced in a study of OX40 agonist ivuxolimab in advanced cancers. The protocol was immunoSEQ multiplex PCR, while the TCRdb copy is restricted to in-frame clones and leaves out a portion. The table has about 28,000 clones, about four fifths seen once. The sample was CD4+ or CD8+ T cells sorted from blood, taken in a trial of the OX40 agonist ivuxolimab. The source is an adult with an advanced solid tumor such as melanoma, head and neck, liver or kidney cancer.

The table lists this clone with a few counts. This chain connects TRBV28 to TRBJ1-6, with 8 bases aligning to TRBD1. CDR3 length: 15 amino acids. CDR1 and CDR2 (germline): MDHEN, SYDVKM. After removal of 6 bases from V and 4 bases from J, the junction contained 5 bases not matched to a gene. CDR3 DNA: TGTGCCAGCAGCCCAGGGGGCGGTTATAATTCACCCCTCCACTTT. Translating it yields CASSPGGGYNSPLHF.

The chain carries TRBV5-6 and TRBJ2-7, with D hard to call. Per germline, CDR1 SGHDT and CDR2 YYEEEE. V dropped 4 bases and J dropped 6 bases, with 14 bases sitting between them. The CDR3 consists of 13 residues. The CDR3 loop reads CASSQGSTSEQYF. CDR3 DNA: TGTGCCAGCAGCCAAGGGTCAACGTCCGAGCAGTACTTC.

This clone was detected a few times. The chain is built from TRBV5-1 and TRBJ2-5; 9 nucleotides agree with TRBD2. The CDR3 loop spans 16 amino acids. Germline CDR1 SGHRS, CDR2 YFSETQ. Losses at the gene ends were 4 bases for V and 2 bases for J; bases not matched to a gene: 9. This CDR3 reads CASSTGLALWQETQYF. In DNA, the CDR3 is TGCGCCAGCAGCACAGGACTAGCGCTTTGGCAAGAGACCCAGTACTTC.

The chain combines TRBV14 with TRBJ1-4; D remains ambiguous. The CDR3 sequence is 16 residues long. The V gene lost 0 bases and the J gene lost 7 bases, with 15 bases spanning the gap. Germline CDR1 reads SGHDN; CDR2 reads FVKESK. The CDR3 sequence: CASSQDFGTLGEKLFF. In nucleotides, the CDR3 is TGTGCCAGCAGCCAAGATTTCGGAACGTTAGGTGAAAAACTGTTTTTT.

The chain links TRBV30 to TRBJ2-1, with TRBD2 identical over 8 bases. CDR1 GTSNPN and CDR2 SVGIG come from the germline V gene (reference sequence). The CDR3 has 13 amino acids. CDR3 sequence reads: CGAGTSSYNEQFF. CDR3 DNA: TGTGGGGCCGGGACTAGCTCCTACAATGAGCAGTTCTTC.

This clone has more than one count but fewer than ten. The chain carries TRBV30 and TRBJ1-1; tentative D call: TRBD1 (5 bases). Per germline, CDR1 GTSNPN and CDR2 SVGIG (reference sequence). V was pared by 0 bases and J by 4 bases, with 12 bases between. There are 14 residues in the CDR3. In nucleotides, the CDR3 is TGTGCCTGGAGTGTTGAGGGGTGGGGCACTGAAGCTTTCTTT. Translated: CAWSVEGWGTEAFF. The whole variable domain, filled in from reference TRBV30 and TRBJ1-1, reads SQTIHQWPATLVQPVGSPLSLECTVEGTSNPNLYWYRQAAGRGLQLLFYSVGIGQISSEVPQNLSASRPQDRQFILSSKKLLLSDSGFYLCAWSVEGWGTEAFFGQGTRLTVV.

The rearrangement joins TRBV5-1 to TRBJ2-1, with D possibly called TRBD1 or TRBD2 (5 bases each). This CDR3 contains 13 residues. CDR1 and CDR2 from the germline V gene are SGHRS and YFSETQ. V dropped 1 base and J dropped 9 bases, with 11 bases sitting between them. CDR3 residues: CASSLMGVVEQFF. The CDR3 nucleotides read TGCGCCAGCAGCTTGATGGGGGTGGTTGAGCAGTTCTTC.

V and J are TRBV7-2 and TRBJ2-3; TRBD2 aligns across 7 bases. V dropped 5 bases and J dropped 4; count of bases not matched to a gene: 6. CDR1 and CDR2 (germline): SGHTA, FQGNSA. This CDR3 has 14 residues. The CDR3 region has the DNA TGTGCCAGCAGCCCGACTAGCTTCTCAGATACGCAGTATTTT. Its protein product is CASSPTSFSDTQYF.

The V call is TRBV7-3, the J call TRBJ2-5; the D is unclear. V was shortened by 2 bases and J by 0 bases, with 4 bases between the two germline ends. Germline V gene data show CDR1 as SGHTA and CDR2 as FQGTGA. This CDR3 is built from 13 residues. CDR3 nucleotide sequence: TGTGCCAGCAGCTTAGACAACCAAGAGACCCAGTACTTC. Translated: CASSLDNQETQYF.

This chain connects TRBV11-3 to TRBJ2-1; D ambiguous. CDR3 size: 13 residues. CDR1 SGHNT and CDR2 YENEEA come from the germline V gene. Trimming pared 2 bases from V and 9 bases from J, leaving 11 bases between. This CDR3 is CASSLSPPREQFF. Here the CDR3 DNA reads TGTGCCAGCAGCTTAAGCCCCCCTCGTGAGCAGTTCTTC.

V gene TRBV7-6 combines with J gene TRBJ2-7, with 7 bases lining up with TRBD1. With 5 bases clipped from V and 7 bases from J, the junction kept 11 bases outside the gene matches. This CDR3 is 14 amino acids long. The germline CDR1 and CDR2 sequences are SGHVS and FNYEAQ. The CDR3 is CASSTGTETAEQYF. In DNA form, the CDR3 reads TGTGCCAGCAGCACAGGGACAGAGACTGCGGAGCAGTACTTC. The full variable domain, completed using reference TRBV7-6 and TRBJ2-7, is GAGVSQSPRYKVTKRGQDVALRCDPISGHVSLYWYRQALGQGPEFLTYFNYEAQQDKSGLPNDRFSAERPEGSISTLTIQRTEQRDSAMYRCASSTGTETAEQYFGPGTRLTVT.

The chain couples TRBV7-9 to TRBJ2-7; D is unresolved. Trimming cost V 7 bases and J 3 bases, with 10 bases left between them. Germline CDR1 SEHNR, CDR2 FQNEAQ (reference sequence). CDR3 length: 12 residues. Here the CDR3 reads CASNPGGYEQYF. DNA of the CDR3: TGTGCCAGCAACCCGGGTGGCTACGAGCAGTACTTC.

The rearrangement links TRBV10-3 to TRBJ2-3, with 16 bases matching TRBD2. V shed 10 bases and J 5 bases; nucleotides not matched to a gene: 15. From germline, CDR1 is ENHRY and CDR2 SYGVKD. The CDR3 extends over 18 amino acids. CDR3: CATLTPGLAGGPVDTQYF. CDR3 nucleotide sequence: TGTGCCACCCTGACTCCGGGACTAGCGGGAGGGCCGGTAGATACGCAGTATTTT.

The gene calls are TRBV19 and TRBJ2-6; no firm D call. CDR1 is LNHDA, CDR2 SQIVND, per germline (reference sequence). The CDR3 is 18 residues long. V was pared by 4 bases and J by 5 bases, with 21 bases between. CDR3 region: CASSKVQKSQSRANVLTF. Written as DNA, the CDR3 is TGTGCCAGTAGTAAGGTGCAGAAATCACAAAGTCGGGCCAACGTCCTGACTTTC.

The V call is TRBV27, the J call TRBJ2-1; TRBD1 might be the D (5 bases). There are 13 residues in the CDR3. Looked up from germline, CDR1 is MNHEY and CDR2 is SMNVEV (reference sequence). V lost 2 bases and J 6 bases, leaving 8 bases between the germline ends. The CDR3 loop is CASSLDRSNEQFF. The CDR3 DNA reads TGTGCCAGCAGTTTAGACAGATCCAATGAGCAGTTCTTC.

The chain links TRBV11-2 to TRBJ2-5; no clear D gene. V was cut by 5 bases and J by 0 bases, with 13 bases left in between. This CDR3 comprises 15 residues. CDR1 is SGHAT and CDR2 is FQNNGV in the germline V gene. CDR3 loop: CASSPDFLYQETQYF. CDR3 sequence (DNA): TGTGCCAGCAGCCCTGACTTTTTGTACCAAGAGACCCAGTACTTC.

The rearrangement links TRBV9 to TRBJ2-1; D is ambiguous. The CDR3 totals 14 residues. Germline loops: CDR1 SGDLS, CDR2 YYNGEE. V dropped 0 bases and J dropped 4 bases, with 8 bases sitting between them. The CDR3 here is CASSVEADYNEQFF. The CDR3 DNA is TGTGCCAGCAGCGTAGAGGCAGATTACAATGAGCAGTTCTTC.

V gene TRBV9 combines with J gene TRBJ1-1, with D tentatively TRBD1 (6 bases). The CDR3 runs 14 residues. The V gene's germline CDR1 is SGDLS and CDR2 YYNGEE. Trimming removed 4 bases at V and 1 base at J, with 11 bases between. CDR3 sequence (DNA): TGTGCCAGCAGCTCTCGGACAGAGAACACTGAAGCTTTCTTT. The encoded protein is CASSSRTENTEAFF.

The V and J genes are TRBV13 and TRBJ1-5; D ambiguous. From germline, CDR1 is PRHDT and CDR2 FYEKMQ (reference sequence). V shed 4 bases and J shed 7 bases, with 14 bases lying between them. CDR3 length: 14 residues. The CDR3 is CASSSRTGGQPQHF. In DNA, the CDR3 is TGTGCCAGCAGCTCACGGACGGGCGGACAGCCCCAGCATTTT.

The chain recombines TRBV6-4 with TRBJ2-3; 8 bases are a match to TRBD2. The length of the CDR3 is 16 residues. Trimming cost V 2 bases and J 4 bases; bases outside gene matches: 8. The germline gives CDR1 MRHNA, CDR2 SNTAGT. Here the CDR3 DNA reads TGTGCCAGCAGTGACATACGGGAGGGCCCCCCAGATACGCAGTATTTT. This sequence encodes CASSDIREGPPDTQYF.

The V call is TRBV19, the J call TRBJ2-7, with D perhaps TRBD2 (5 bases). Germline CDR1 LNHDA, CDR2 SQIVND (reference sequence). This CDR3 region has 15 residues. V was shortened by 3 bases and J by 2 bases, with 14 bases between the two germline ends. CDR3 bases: TGTGCCAGTAGTATTTCGGGGTCTACCCCCTACGAGCAGTACTTC. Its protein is CASSISGSTPYEQYF. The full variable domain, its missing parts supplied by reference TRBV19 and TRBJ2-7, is DGGITQSPKYLFRKEGQNVTLSCEQNLNHDAMYWYRQDPGQGLRLIYYSQIVNDFQKGDIAEGYSVSREKKESFPLTVTSAQKNPTAFYLCASSISGSTPYEQYFGPGTRLTVT.

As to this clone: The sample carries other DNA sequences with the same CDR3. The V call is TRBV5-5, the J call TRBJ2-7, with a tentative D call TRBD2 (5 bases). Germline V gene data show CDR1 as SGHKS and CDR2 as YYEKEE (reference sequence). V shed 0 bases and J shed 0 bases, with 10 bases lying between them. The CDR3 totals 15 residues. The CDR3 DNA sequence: TGTGCCAGCAGCTTGGAAACGGGAATCTCCTACGAGCAGTACTTC. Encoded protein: CASSLETGISYEQYF.